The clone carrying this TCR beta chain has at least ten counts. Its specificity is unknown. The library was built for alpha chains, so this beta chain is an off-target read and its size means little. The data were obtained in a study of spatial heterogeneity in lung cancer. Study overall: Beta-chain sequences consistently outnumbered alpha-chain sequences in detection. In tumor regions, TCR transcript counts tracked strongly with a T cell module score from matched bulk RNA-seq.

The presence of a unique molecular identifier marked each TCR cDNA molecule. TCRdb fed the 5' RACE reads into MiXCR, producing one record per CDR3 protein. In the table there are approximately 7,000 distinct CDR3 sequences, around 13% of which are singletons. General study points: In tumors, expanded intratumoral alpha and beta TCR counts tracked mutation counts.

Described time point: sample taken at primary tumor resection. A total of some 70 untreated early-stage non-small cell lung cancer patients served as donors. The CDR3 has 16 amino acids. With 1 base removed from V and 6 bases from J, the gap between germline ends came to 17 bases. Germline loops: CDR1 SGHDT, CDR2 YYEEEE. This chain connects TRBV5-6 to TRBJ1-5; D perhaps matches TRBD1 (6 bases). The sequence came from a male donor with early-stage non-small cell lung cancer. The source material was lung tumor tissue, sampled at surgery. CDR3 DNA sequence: TGTGCCAGCAGCTTGCAGACAGGAGGATTGGGTCAGCCCCAGCATTTT. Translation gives CASSLQTGGLGQPQHF.